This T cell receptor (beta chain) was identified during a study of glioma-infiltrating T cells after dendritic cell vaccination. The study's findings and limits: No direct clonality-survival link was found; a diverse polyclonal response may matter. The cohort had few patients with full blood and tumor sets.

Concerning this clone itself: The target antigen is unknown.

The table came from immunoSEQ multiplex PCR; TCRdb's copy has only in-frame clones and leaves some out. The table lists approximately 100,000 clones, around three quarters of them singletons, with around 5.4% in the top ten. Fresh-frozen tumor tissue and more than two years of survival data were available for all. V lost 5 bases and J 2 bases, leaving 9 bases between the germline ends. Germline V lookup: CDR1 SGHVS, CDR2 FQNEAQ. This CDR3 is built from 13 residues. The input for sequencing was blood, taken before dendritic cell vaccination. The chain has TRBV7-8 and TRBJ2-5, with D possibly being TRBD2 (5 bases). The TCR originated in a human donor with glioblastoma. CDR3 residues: CASSVGLQETQYF. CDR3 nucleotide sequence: TGTGCCAGCAGCGTAGGACTTCAAGAGACCCAGTACTTC.